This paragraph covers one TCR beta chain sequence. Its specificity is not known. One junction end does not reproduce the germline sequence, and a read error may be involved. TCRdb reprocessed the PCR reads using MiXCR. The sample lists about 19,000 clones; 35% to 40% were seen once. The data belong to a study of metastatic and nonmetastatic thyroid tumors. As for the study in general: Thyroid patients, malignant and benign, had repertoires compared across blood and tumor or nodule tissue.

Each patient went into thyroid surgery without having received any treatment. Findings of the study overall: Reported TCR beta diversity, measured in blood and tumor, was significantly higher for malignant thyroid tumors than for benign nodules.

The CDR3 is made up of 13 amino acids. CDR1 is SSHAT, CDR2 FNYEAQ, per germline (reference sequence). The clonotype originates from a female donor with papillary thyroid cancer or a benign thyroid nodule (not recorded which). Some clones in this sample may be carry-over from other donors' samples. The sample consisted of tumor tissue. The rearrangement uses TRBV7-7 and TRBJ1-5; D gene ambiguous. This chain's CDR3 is CASSLDANQPQHF. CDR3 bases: TGTGCTAGCAGCTTAGATGCGAATCAGCCCCAGCATTTT. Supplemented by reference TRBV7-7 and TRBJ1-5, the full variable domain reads GAGVSQSPRYKVTKRGQDVTLRCDPISSHATLYWYQQALGQGPEFLTYFNYEAQPDKSGLPSDRFSAERPEGSISTLTIQRTEQRDSAMYRCASSLDANQPQHFGDGTRLSIL.